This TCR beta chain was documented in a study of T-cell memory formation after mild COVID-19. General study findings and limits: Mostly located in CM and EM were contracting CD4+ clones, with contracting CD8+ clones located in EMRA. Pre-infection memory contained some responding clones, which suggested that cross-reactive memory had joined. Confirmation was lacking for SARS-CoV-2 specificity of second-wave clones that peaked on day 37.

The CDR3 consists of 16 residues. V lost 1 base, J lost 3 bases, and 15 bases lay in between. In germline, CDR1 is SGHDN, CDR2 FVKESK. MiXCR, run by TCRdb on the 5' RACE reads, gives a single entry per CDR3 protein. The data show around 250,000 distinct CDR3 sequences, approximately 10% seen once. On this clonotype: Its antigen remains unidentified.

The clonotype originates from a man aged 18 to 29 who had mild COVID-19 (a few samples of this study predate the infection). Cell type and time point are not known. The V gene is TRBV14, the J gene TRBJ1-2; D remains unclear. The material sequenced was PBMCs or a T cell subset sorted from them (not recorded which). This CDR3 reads CASSQALPDPDYGYTF. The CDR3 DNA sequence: TGTGCCAGCAGCCAAGCACTCCCCGATCCGGACTATGGCTACACCTTC.